The 25 T cell receptor beta chains below all came from one sample that was sequenced in a study of memory CD4+ T cells and cytomegalovirus serostatus (dated by TCRdb to between 2018 and 2021). Single viable CD3+CD4+CD8-CD45RO+ cells were sorted as memory CD4+ T cells on a FACSAria II. Receptors were amplified or captured by the immunoSEQ multiplex PCR assay. The immuneACCESS repertoire file appears here via TCRdb, limited to in-frame rearrangements. These files lack a portion of the clones; in checked studies, under half of the deficit traces to unresolved V genes, and the cause of the others is not known. The sample table contains 45,000 to 60,000 clones; only one count was recorded for 80% of them. The ten largest account for around 1.3% of the sample. Specimen: memory CD4+ T cells from blood. Source of these receptors: an adult in good health and CMV-seropositive.

This clone has a handful of counts. The rearrangement joins TRBV30 to TRBJ1-5; D call uncertain. Germline CDR1 and CDR2: GTSNPN and SVGIG (reference sequence). V dropped 5 bases and J dropped 0 bases, with 8 bases sitting between them. The CDR3 totals 13 residues. The CDR3 region has the DNA TGTGCCTGGGGAACAGTTAGCAATCAGCCCCAGCATTTT. Translating it yields CAWGTVSNQPQHF.

This clone was detected a few times. The rearrangement joins TRBV19 to TRBJ2-7, with 8 nucleotides matching TRBD1. The CDR3 covers 13 residues. Trimming cost V 6 bases and J 4 bases; bases outside gene matches: 5. The germline CDR1 and CDR2 sequences are LNHDA and SQIVND (reference sequence). The CDR3 loop reads CASSRGPGYEQYF. As DNA, the CDR3 is TGTGCCAGTAGCAGGGGGCCAGGGTACGAGCAGTACTTC.

The V gene is TRBV2, the J gene TRBJ1-5; D possibly corresponds to TRBD1 (5 bases). Per the germline V gene, CDR1 is SNHLY and CDR2 is FYNNEI. CDR3 size: 14 residues. Trimming took off 2 bases at V and 6 bases at J, with 11 bases between the two ends. DNA for the CDR3: TGTGCCAGCAGTGAACAGGGTGGGCCTCAGCCCCAGCATTTT. Amino acids: CASSEQGGPQPQHF.

The rearrangement joins TRBV19 to TRBJ2-2; D remains ambiguous. Germline V gives CDR1 LNHDA, CDR2 SQIVND (reference sequence). The CDR3 is made up of 14 amino acids. V was pared by 6 bases and J by 8 bases, with 16 bases between. The CDR3 bases are TGTGCCAGTAGCCCCTCTCGGATTACTGGGGAGCTGTTTTTT. Its protein product is CASSPSRITGELFF.

This clone is categorized as medium-sized. V usage is TRBV5-1 and J usage is TRBJ1-1, with D perhaps TRBD1 (5 bases). The V gene's germline CDR1 is SGHRS and CDR2 YFSETQ. The CDR3 length is 17 residues. V was shortened by 0 bases and J by 1 base, with 16 bases between the two germline ends. The DNA of the CDR3 is TGCGCCAGCAGCTTGGGACATCTAATCGGGGGGAACACTGAAGCTTTCTTT. Amino acids: CASSLGHLIGGNTEAFF.

The chain is built from TRBV6-5 and TRBJ1-1; D perhaps matches TRBD1 (5 bases). The germline gives CDR1 MNHEY, CDR2 SVGAGI. This CDR3 comprises 11 residues. V was pared by 7 bases and J by 5 bases, with 8 bases between. CDR3 region: CASTWGTEAFF. CDR3 nucleotide sequence: TGTGCCAGCACGTGGGGGACTGAAGCTTTCTTT.

This chain connects TRBV18 to TRBJ1-1, with TRBD1 identical over 7 bases. CDR3 length: 16 residues. Losses at the gene ends were 0 bases for V and 5 bases for J; bases not matched to a gene: 9. Germline V CDR1 and CDR2: KGHSH, LQKENI. Written as DNA, the CDR3 is TGTGCCAGCTCACCACCGACCGGGCGACAGGGAACTGAAGCTTTCTTT. Amino acid sequence: CASSPPTGRQGTEAFF.

A single count supports this clone. The rearrangement joins TRBV5-6 to TRBJ2-5; 10 bases fit TRBD2. V gave up 2 bases and J gave up 2 bases; unmatched junction bases: 3. The CDR3 length is 15 residues. The germline V gene has CDR1 SGHDT and CDR2 YYEEEE. This CDR3 is CASSFPSGGQETQYF. The CDR3 region has the DNA TGTGCCAGCAGCTTCCCTAGCGGGGGTCAAGAGACCCAGTACTTC.

This clone appeared once. The J gene is TRBJ2-2, the V gene TRBV5-1, with 10 bases lining up with TRBD2. Germline CDR1 SGHRS, CDR2 YFSETQ. The CDR3 is made up of 18 amino acids. V dropped 2 bases and J dropped 5; count of bases not matched to a gene: 12. For the CDR3, the DNA is TGCGCCAGCAGCTTCGGATTAGCGGGGGGCTCGAGGACCGGGGAGCTGTTTTTT. This sequence encodes CASSFGLAGGSRTGELFF.

J is TRBJ1-6 and V is TRBV25-1, with TRBD1 matching 8 bases. The CDR3 runs 14 residues. Germline lookup yields CDR1 MGHDK and CDR2 SYGVNS. V lost 3 bases and J lost 8; bases outside the gene matches: 3. CDR3 sequence: CASSEIQGDSPLHF. In nucleotides, the CDR3 is TGTGCCAGCAGTGAGATACAGGGGGATTCACCCCTCCACTTT.

This sequence joins TRBV15 and TRBJ1-5, with D perhaps matching TRBD1 (6 bases). The CDR3 is made up of 17 amino acids. Looked up from germline, CDR1 is LNHNV and CDR2 is YYDKDF (reference sequence). V lost 1 base to trimming and J lost 5 bases, with 18 bases between them. CDR3 region: CATSRGQGGPMDQPQHF. The CDR3, as DNA: TGTGCCACCAGCAGAGGTCAAGGGGGACCGATGGATCAGCCCCAGCATTTT.

J is TRBJ2-1 and V is TRBV10-3; D perhaps matches TRBD2 (6 bases). The CDR3 spans 12 residues. Trimming removed 0 bases at V and 9 bases at J, with 6 bases between. Germline V gives CDR1 ENHRY, CDR2 SYGVKD. The CDR3, as DNA: TGTGCCATCAGTGAGTCGGGAGGTGAGCAGTTCTTC. Translating gives CAISESGGEQFF.

This chain links TRBV5-1 with TRBJ2-7; TRBD2 is a possible D gene (6 bases). The CDR3 is made up of 15 amino acids. Trimming pared 0 bases from V and 0 bases from J, leaving 10 bases between. Germline-derived CDR1 and CDR2 are SGHRS and YFSETQ. This CDR3 reads CASSLGGISSYEQYF. For the CDR3, the DNA is TGCGCCAGCAGCTTGGGCGGGATAAGCTCCTACGAGCAGTACTTC.

This clone has only one observation. J is TRBJ1-5 and V is TRBV7-2, with no clear D. Deletions cut 5 bases from V and 2 bases from J, with 22 bases between. CDR1 SGHTA and CDR2 FQGNSA come from the germline V gene. The CDR3 consists of 18 residues. CDR3 protein: CASSPNVGNPIGNQPQHF. The CDR3 nucleotides read TGTGCCAGCAGCCCTAACGTAGGCAACCCCATTGGCAATCAGCCCCAGCATTTT. Supplemented by reference TRBV7-2 and TRBJ1-5, the full variable domain reads GAGVSQSPSNKVTEKGKDVELRCDPISGHTALYWYRQSLGQGLEFLIYFQGNSAPDKSGLPSDRFSAERTGGSVSTLTIQRTQQEDSAVYLCASSPNVGNPIGNQPQHFGDGTRLSIL.

The rearrangement links TRBV19 to TRBJ1-1; the match to TRBD1 covers 8 bases. The germline V gene has CDR1 LNHDA and CDR2 SQIVND (reference sequence). V lost 5 bases and J lost 7; bases outside the gene matches: 6. CDR3 size: 13 residues. CDR3 sequence reads: CASSQVRGHEAFF. DNA for the CDR3: TGTGCCAGTAGTCAAGTCAGGGGGCATGAAGCTTTCTTT. The variable domain in full, with the rest retrieved from reference TRBV19 and TRBJ1-1, is DGGITQSPKYLFRKEGQNVTLSCEQNLNHDAMYWYRQDPGQGLRLIYYSQIVNDFQKGDIAEGYSVSREKKESFPLTVTSAQKNPTAFYLCASSQVRGHEAFFGQGTRLTVV.

The V gene is TRBV19, the J gene TRBJ1-3; D may be TRBD1 (6 bases). CDR3 length: 16 amino acids. Trimming removed 4 bases from V and 0 bases from J, with 13 bases in between. The V gene's germline CDR1 is LNHDA and CDR2 SQIVND (reference sequence). The CDR3 coding sequence is TGTGCCAGTAGTACCCTCGGACAGACCTCTGGAAACACCATATATTTT. Encoded protein: CASSTLGQTSGNTIYF.

The rearrangement links TRBV28 to TRBJ2-1; 8 nucleotides align to TRBD2. The CDR3 is made up of 18 amino acids. CDR1 MDHEN and CDR2 SYDVKM come from the germline V gene. J was trimmed by 4 bases and V by 3 bases; bases with no gene match: 14. The CDR3 DNA is TGTGCCAGCAGTTTGACACCCAACAGCGGGAGCAGGTACAATGAGCAGTTCTTC. It yields the protein CASSLTPNSGSRYNEQFF.

The chain employs TRBV7-3 and TRBJ2-7, with TRBD2 matching over 14 bases. The CDR3 consists of 16 residues. The germline CDR1 and CDR2 sequences are SGHTA and FQGTGA. V lost 5 bases and J lost 4; bases outside the gene matches: 7. The CDR3 spells CASSPGTSGGVYEQYF. In DNA, the CDR3 is TGTGCCAGCAGCCCAGGGACTAGCGGGGGAGTTTACGAGCAGTACTTC.

The chain is built from TRBV30 and TRBJ1-2; D is uncertain. This CDR3 has 13 residues. Trimming shortened V by 6 bases and J by 2 bases, and 13 bases separated the two germline ends. Germline CDR1 is GTSNPN and CDR2 is SVGIG (reference sequence). CDR3 bases: TGTGCCTGTTTCGCCCTACTCAACTATGGCTACACCTTC. Its protein product is CACFALLNYGYTF.

V usage is TRBV28 and J usage is TRBJ1-1; a possible D gene is TRBD1 (6 bases). The CDR3 spans 15 residues. Trimming took 3 bases from V and 4 from J, leaving 15 bases between them. In germline, CDR1 is MDHEN, CDR2 SYDVKM. The CDR3 coding sequence is TGTGCCAGCAGTTTTTTGCAGGGGCGAGGCACTGAAGCTTTCTTT. It yields the protein CASSFLQGRGTEAFF.

Concerning this clone itself: At one end the junction does not follow the germline gene, possibly because of a read error. Other nucleotide sequences in the sample specify the same CDR3. V gene TRBV6-1 combines with J gene TRBJ1-4; no firm D call. Germline V gene sequence: CDR1 MNHNS, CDR2 SASEGT. The CDR3 covers 15 residues. The CDR3 loop reads CASRGGTATNEKLFF. DNA for the CDR3: TGTGCCAGCAGGGGAGGTACCGCAACTAATGAAAAACTATTTTTT.

The DNA for the CDR3 is TGTGCCAGCAGTGAAACGTCTCTAGCGGGGGATACAATGGAGCAGTTCTTC. Translated: CASSETSLAGDTMEQFF. This sequence joins TRBV6-1 and TRBJ2-1; 10 bases agree with TRBD2. Germline V gene lookup returns CDR1 MNHNS and CDR2 SASEGT. The CDR3 runs to 17 residues. The J segment lost 10 bases and the V segment lost 2 bases, leaving 14 bases of the junction unmatched.

This chain connects TRBV6-5 to TRBJ2-7; TRBD2 is a possible D gene (7 bases). V was trimmed by 8 bases and J by 6 bases, leaving 20 bases between them. The germline gives CDR1 MNHEY, CDR2 SVGAGI. There are 14 residues in the CDR3. The CDR3 sequence is CASSMGGGAVEQYF. DNA for the CDR3: TGTGCCAGCTCTATGGGTGGGGGGGCGGTCGAGCAGTACTTC.

The V call is TRBV7-2, the J call TRBJ1-2; a weak D match, TRBD1 (5 bases). Trimming stripped 1 base from V and 3 bases from J, with 6 bases between. The CDR3 loop spans 13 amino acids. Per the germline V gene, CDR1 is SGHTA and CDR2 is FQGNSA. This CDR3 reads CASSLVGDYGYTF. The CDR3 DNA reads as TGTGCCAGCAGCTTAGTGGGGGACTATGGCTACACCTTC.

V gene TRBV6-5 combines with J gene TRBJ1-2; 11 positions agree with TRBD1. The CDR3 loop spans 15 amino acids. With 2 bases clipped from V and 5 bases from J, the junction kept 4 bases outside the gene matches. CDR1 MNHEY and CDR2 SVGAGI come from the germline V gene. DNA for the CDR3: TGTGCCAGCAGTTACGGACAGGGGGCGCGATATGGCTACACCTTC. Amino acids: CASSYGQGARYGYTF.